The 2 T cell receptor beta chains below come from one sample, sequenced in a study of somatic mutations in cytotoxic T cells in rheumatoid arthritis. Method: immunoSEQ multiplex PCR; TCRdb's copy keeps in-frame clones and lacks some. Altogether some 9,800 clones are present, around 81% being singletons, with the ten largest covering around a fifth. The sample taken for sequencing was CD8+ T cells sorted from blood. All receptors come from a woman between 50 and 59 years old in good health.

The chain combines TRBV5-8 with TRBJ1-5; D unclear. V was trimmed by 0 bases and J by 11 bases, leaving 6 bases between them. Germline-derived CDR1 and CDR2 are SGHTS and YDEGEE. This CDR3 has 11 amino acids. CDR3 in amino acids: CASSLVGSQHF. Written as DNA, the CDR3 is TGTGCCAGCAGCTTGGTCGGGTCCCAGCATTTT. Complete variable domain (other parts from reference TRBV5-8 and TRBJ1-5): EAGVTQSPTHLIKTRGQQATLRCSPISGHTSVYWYQQALGLGLQFLLWYDEGEERNRGNFPPRFSGRQFPNYSSELNVNALELEDSALYLCASSLVGSQHFGDGTRLSIL.

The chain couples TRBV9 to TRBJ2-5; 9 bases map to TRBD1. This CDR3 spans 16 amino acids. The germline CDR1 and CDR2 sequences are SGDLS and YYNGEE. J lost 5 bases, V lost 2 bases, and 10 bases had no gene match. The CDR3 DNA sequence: TGTGCCAGCAGCGTGGGGGGACAGGGATTTTGGGAGACCCAGTACTTC. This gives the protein CASSVGGQGFWETQYF.